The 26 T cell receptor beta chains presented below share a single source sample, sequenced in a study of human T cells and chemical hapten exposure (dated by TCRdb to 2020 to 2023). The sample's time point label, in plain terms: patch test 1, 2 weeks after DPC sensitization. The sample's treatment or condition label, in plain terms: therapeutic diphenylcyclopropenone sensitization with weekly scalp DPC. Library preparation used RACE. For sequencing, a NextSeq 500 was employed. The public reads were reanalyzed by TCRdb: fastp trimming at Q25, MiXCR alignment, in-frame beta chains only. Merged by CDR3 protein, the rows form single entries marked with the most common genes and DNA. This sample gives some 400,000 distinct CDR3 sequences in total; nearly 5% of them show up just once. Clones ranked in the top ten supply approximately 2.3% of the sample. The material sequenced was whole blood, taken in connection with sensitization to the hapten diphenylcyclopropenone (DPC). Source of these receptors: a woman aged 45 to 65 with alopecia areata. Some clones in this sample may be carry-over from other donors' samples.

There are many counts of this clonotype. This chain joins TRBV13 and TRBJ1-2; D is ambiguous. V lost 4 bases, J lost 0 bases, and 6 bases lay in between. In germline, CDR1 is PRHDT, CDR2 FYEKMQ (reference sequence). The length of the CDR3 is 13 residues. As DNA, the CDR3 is TGTGCCAGCAGCTCATCCTCTAACTATGGCTACACCTTC. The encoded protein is CASSSSSNYGYTF. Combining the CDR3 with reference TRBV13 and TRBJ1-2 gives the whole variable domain AAGVIQSPRHLIKEKRETATLKCYPIPRHDTVYWYQQGPGQDPQFLISFYEKMQSDKGSIPDRFSAQQFSDYHSELNMSSLELGDSALYFCASSSSSNYGYTFGSGTRLTVV.

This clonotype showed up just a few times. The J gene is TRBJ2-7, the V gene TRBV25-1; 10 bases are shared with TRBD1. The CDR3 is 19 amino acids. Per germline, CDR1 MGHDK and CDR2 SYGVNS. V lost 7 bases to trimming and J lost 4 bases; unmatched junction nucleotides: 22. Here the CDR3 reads CASILRTGGMLIRAYEQYF. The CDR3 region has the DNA TGTGCCAGCATCCTCCGGACAGGGGGGATGTTAATACGGGCTTACGAGCAGTACTTC.

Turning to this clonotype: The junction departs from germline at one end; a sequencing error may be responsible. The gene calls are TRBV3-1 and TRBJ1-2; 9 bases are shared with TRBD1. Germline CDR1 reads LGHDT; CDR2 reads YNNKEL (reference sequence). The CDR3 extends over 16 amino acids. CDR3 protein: CACSPGQGMTGYGYTF. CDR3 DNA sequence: TGTGCCTGCAGCCCAGGACAGGGGATGACGGGATATGGCTACACCTTC. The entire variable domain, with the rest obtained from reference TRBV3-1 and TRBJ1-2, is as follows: DTAVSQTPKYLVTQMGNDKSIKCEQNLGHDTMYWYKQDSKKFLKIMFSYNNKELIINETVPNRFSPKSPDKAHLNLHINSLELGDSAVYFCACSPGQGMTGYGYTFGSGTRLTVV.

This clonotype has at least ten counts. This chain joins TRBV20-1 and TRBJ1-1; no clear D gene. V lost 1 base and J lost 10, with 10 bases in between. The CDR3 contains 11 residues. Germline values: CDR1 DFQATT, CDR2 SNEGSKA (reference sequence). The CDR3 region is CSARGGKGAFF. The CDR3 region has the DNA TGCAGTGCTAGAGGAGGCAAGGGAGCTTTCTTT.

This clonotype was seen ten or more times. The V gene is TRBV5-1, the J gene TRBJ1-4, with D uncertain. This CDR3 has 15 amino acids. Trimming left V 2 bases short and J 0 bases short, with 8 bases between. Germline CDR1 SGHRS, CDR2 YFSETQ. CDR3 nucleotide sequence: TGCGCCAGCAGCTTCGCACAACCAACTAATGAAAAACTGTTTTTT. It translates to CASSFAQPTNEKLFF.

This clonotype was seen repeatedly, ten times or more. The CDR3 region is CASSLGGRLNEQYF. The CDR3 coding sequence is TGTGCCAGCAGTTTGGGGGGCAGGCTGAACGAGCAGTACTTC. The genes are TRBV27 and TRBJ2-7; D may be TRBD1 or TRBD2 (6 bases each). The CDR3 length is 14 residues. The V gene's germline CDR1 is MNHEY and CDR2 SMNVEV (reference sequence). V was shortened by 3 bases and J by 5 bases, with 14 bases between the two germline ends.

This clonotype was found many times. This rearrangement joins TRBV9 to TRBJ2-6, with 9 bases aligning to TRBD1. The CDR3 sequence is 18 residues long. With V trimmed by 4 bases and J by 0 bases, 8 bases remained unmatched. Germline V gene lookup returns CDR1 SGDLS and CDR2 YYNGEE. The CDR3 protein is CASSHGGQGGSGANVLTF. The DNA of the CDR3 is TGTGCCAGCAGCCACGGGGGACAGGGAGGCTCTGGGGCCAACGTCCTGACTTTC.

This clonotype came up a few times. Written as DNA, the CDR3 is TGTGCCAGCAGCTTACCCGGGACTAGCGGATACGAGCAGTACTTC. Its translation is CASSLPGTSGYEQYF. The chain couples TRBV7-9 to TRBJ2-7, with 11 bases that match TRBD2. This CDR3 comprises 15 residues. V was pared by 2 bases and J by 4 bases, with 4 bases of the junction left unmatched. Germline lookup yields CDR1 SEHNR and CDR2 FQNEAQ (reference sequence).

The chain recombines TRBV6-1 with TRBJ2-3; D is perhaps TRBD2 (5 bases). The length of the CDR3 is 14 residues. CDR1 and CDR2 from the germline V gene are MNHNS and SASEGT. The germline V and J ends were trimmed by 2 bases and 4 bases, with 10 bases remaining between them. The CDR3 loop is CASSEWTEADTQYF. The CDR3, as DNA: TGTGCCAGCAGTGAATGGACGGAGGCAGATACGCAGTATTTT.

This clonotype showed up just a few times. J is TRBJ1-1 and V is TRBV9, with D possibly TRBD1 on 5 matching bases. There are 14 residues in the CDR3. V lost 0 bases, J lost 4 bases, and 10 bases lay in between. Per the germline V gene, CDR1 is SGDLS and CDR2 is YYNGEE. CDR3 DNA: TGTGCCAGCAGCGTAGGTTCGGGGCTCACTGAAGCTTTCTTT. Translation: CASSVGSGLTEAFF.

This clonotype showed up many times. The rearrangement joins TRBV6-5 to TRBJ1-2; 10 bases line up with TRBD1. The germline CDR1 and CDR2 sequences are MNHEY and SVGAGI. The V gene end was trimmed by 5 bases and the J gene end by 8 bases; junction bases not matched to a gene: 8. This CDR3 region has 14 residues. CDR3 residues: CASSRGTGAFGYTF. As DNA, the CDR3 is TGTGCCAGCAGTCGGGGGACAGGGGCCTTCGGCTACACCTTC.

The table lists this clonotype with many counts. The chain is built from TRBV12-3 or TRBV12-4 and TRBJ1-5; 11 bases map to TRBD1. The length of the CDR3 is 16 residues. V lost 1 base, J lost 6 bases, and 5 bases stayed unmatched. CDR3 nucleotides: TGTGCCAGCAGTTTAGAGAGGACAGGGGGCAGTCAGCCCCAGCATTTT. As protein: CASSLERTGGSQPQHF.

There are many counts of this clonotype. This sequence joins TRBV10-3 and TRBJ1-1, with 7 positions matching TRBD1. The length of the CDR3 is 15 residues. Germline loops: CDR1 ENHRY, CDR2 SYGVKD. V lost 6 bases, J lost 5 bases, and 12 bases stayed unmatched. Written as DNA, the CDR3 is TGTGCCATCAGCCAAAGGACCGGGACAGTGACTGAAGCTTTCTTT. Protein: CAISQRTGTVTEAFF.

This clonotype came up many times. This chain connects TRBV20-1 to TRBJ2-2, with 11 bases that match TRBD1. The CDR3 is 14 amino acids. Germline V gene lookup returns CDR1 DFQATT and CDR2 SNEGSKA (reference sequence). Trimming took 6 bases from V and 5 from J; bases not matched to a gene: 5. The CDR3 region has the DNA TGCAGTGCCCCGGACAGGGGGCGAACCGGGGAGCTGTTTTTT. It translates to CSAPDRGRTGELFF.

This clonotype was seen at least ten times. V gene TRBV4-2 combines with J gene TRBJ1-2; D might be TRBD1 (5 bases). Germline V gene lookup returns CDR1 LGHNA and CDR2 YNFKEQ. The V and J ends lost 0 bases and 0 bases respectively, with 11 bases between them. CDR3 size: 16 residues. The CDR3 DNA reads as TGTGCCAGCAGCCAAGATGCGCAGGGCCCTAACTATGGCTACACCTTC. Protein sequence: CASSQDAQGPNYGYTF.

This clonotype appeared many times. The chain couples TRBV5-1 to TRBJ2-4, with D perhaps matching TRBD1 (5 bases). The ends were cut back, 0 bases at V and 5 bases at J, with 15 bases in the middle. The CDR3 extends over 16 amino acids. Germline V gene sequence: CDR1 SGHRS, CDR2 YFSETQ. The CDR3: CASSLGRLGPQNIQYF. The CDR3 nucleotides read TGCGCCAGCAGCTTGGGCCGTTTGGGGCCCCAAAACATTCAGTACTTC.

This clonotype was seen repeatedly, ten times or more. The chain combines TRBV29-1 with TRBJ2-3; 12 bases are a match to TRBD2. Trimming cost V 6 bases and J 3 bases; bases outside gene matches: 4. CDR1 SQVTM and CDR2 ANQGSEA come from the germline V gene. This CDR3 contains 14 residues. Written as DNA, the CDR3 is TGCAGCGTGACGACTAGCGGGAGAACAGATACGCAGTATTTT. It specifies CSVTTSGRTDTQYF.

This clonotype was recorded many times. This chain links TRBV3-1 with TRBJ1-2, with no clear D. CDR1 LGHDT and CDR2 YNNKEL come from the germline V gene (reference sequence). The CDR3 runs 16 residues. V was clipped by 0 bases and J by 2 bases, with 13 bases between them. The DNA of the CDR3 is TGTGCCAGCAGCCAAGAAGGGATAGCGCAAAACTATGGCTACACCTTC. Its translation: CASSQEGIAQNYGYTF.

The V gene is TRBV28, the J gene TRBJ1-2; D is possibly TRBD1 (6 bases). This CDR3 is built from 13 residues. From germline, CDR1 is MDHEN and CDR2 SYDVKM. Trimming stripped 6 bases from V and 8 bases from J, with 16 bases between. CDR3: CASSLNNRAGYTF. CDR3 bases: TGTGCCAGCAGCCTAAATAACAGGGCGGGCTACACCTTC.

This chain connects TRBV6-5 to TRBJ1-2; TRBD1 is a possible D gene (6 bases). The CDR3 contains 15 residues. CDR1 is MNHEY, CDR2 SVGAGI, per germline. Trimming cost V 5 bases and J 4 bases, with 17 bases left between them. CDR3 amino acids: CASSQGGRALYGYTF. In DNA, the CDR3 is TGTGCCAGCAGTCAAGGGGGACGGGCCCTCTATGGCTACACCTTC.

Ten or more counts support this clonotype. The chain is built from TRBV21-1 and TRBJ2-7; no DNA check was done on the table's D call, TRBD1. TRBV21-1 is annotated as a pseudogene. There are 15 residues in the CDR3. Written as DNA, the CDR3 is TGTGCCAGCGTCCCTTTAAGGGGGCTTCTCTACGAGCAGTACTTC. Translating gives CASVPLRGLLYEQYF.

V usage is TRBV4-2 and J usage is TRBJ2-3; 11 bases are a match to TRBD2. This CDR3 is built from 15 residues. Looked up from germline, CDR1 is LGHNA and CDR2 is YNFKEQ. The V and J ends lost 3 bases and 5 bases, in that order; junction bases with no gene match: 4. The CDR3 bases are TGTGCCAGCAGCCATCAACTAGCGGGAGAAGATACGCAGTATTTT. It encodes CASSHQLAGEDTQYF.

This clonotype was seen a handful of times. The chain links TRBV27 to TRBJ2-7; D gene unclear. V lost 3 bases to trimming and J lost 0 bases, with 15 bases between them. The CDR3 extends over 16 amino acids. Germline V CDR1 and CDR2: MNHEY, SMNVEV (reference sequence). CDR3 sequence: CASSFSAGSFSYEQYF. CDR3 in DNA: TGTGCCAGCAGTTTTTCCGCCGGGTCATTCTCCTACGAGCAGTACTTC.

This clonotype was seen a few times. The CDR3 here is CASSLSPLGEKLFF. For the CDR3, the DNA is TGCGCCAGCAGCTTGAGCCCTCTAGGAGAAAAACTGTTTTTT. This sequence joins TRBV5-1 and TRBJ1-4; D ambiguous. Looked up from germline, CDR1 is SGHRS and CDR2 is YFSETQ. The CDR3 loop spans 14 amino acids. Trimming cost V 1 base and J 8 bases, with 12 bases left between them.

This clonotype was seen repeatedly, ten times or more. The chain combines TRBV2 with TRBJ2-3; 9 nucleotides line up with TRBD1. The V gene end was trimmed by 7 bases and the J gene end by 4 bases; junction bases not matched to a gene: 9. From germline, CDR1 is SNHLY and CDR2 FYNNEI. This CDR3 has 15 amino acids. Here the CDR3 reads CASTRTGARPDTQYF. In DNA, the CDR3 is TGTGCCAGCACCCGGACAGGGGCCCGGCCAGATACGCAGTATTTT.

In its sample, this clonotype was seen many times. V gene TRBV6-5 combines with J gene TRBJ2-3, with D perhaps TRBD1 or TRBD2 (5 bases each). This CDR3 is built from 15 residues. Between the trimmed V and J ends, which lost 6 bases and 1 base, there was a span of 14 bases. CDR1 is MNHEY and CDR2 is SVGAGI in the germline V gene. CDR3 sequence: CASRTRGSGTDTQYF. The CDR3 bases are TGTGCCAGCAGGACCCGGGGCAGCGGCACAGATACGCAGTATTTT.